The clone carrying this TCR beta chain was seen just once. This entry comes from a study of T cell changes during pregnancy in multiple sclerosis. Libraries were prepared by immunoSEQ multiplex PCR; TCRdb keeps only in-frame clonotypes and omits some of them. The profile shows 60,000 to 75,000 clones, roughly 91% of them singletons. V lost 5 bases to trimming and J lost 2 bases, with 10 bases between them. CDR1 is SEHNR and CDR2 is FQNEAQ in the germline V gene (reference sequence). The CDR3 extends over 13 amino acids. The chain links TRBV7-9 to TRBJ2-7; the D gene is possibly TRBD1 (6 bases). The TCR comes from a female donor with multiple sclerosis, enrolled in a pregnancy study. Sample: peripheral blood, taken before pregnancy. Here the CDR3 reads CASSPRDTYEQYF. In DNA, the CDR3 is TGTGCCAGCAGCCCTCGGGACACCTACGAGCAGTACTTC.